One and the same sample provided the 26 T cell receptor beta chains below, sequenced in a study of T-cell reconstitution after alpha-beta-depleted transplantation in children. Unique molecular identifiers were used to barcode this TCRbeta library. TCRdb ran MiXCR on the PCR reads and lists one entry per CDR3 protein. In the table there are some 600,000 distinct CDR3 sequences, over 10% of which are singletons. The sample consisted of PBMCs, mostly from graft donor cells, taken 360 days after TCRalphabeta/CD19-depleted stem cell transplant. The receptors were sampled from a male patient younger than 18 who had a stem cell transplant for acute myeloid leukemia, so the T cells may come from the graft donor.

A few counts support this clonotype. This sequence joins TRBV5-1 and TRBJ2-7; 8 bases are shared with TRBD2. The V gene end was trimmed by 1 base and the J gene end by 0 bases; junction bases not matched to a gene: 9. The CDR3 contains 17 residues. CDR1 SGHRS and CDR2 YFSETQ come from the germline V gene. CDR3 residues: CASSLRGKTSDSYEQYF. In DNA, the CDR3 is TGCGCCAGCAGCTTGCGAGGCAAGACTAGCGACTCCTACGAGCAGTACTTC.

This clonotype has a count of ten or more. This chain uses TRBV20-1 with TRBJ1-4; D not certain. This CDR3 spans 12 amino acids. Between the trimmed V and J ends, which lost 8 bases and 8 bases, there was a span of 15 bases. Germline V gene lookup returns CDR1 DFQATT and CDR2 SNEGSKA (reference sequence). CDR3 DNA: TGCAGTATAAAGGGCAGTGAAGAAAAACTGTTTTTT. Translated: CSIKGSEEKLFF.

The chain joins TRBV4-2 to TRBJ2-1; the match to TRBD2 covers 11 bases. The CDR3 covers 19 residues. V trimming: 3 bases; J trimming: 4 bases; junction bases outside the gene matches: 14. Germline lookup yields CDR1 LGHNA and CDR2 YNFKEQ. For the CDR3, the DNA is TGTGCCAGCAGCCAGGGGACTAGCGGTTCCTCAAGGGCTTACAATGAGCAGTTCTTC. Translation gives CASSQGTSGSSRAYNEQFF.

The V gene is TRBV28, the J gene TRBJ2-2; TRBD2 matches at 11 bases. CDR1 and CDR2 (germline): MDHEN, SYDVKM. This CDR3 has 18 residues. V was clipped by 6 bases and J by 8 bases; unmatched bases: 17. CDR3 residues: CASSSSQLAGVIKGELFF. CDR3 coding DNA: TGTGCCAGCAGCTCCTCCCAACTAGCGGGAGTCATCAAGGGGGAGCTGTTTTTT.

The chain employs TRBV20-1 and TRBJ2-7; D might be TRBD2 (6 bases). Germline lookup yields CDR1 DFQATT and CDR2 SNEGSKA (reference sequence). The CDR3 is 14 residues long. V shed 3 bases and J shed 5 bases, with 17 bases lying between them. CDR3 coding DNA: TGCAGTGCTAGTGACGCCGGGGGAATCAACGAGCAGTACTTC. It specifies CSASDAGGINEQYF.

In its sample, this clonotype was seen many times. The J gene is TRBJ2-1, the V gene TRBV7-2; 9 bases fit TRBD1. Trimming cost V 5 bases and J 4 bases; bases outside gene matches: 6. The CDR3 sequence is 15 residues long. From germline, CDR1 is SGHTA and CDR2 FQGNSA. The CDR3 DNA reads TGTGCCAGCAGCCCTCCGGGACAGGGTTACAATGAGCAGTTCTTC. Amino acids: CASSPPGQGYNEQFF.

This chain's CDR3 is CASSRTSGRRDNEQFF. As DNA, the CDR3 is TGTGCCAGCAGCCGGACTAGCGGGAGGAGGGACAATGAGCAGTTCTTC. The chain links TRBV14 to TRBJ2-1, with TRBD2 matching 14 bases. The CDR3 consists of 16 residues. V shed 4 bases, J shed 5 bases, and the junction held 4 bases outside the gene matches. The germline CDR1 and CDR2 sequences are SGHDN and FVKESK. Full variable domain (missing parts from reference TRBV14 and TRBJ2-1): EAGVTQFPSHSVIEKGQTVTLRCDPISGHDNLYWYRRVMGKEIKFLLHFVKESKQDESGMPNNRFLAERTGGTYSTLKVQPAELEDSGVYFCASSRTSGRRDNEQFFGPGTRLTVL.

This chain joins TRBV4-2 and TRBJ2-5, with a tentative D call TRBD1 (6 bases). Trimming left V 3 bases short and J 5 bases short, with 16 bases between. Per the germline V gene, CDR1 is LGHNA and CDR2 is YNFKEQ. The CDR3 covers 15 residues. The CDR3 loop reads CASSHFRQVGETQYF. In nucleotides, the CDR3 is TGTGCCAGCAGCCATTTCCGACAGGTAGGGGAGACCCAGTACTTC.

This clonotype was counted between two and nine times. The chain joins TRBV11-2 to TRBJ2-7, with D perhaps matching TRBD1 (5 bases). This CDR3 has 16 residues. V was pared by 1 base and J by 0 bases, with 13 bases between. From germline, CDR1 is SGHAT and CDR2 FQNNGV. DNA for the CDR3: TGTGCCAGCAGCTTAGCGGCCGCAGGGCTCTCCTACGAGCAGTACTTC. It encodes CASSLAAAGLSYEQYF. Together with reference TRBV11-2 and TRBJ2-7, the CDR3 gives the full variable domain: EAGVAQSPRYKIIEKRQSVAFWCNPISGHATLYWYQQILGQGPKLLIQFQNNGVVDDSQLPKDRFSAERLKGVDSTLKIQPAKLEDSAVYLCASSLAAAGLSYEQYFGPGTRLTVT.

The chain employs TRBV7-3 and TRBJ2-2; TRBD1 is a possible D gene (6 bases). The CDR3 runs to 14 residues. The ends were cut back, 6 bases at V and 4 bases at J, with 12 bases in the middle. Germline lookup yields CDR1 SGHTA and CDR2 FQGTGA. CDR3 sequence (DNA): TGTGCCAGCAGTTCCCGGGACATCACCGGGGAGCTGTTTTTT. Amino acid sequence: CASSSRDITGELFF.

This clonotype was counted between two and nine times. This rearrangement joins TRBV6-2 or TRBV6-3 to TRBJ1-3; TRBD1 matches at 7 bases. CDR3 size: 18 residues. Trimming cost V 1 base and J 0 bases; bases outside gene matches: 9. From germline, CDR1 is MNHEY and CDR2 SVGEGT. CDR3 sequence reads: CASSYYSGTATSGNTIYF. The CDR3, as DNA: TGTGCCAGCAGTTACTACTCCGGGACAGCGACCTCTGGAAACACCATATATTTT.

The table lists this clonotype with a few counts. The chain joins TRBV13 to TRBJ2-7; D gene uncertain. Per germline, CDR1 PRHDT and CDR2 FYEKMQ (reference sequence). The CDR3 is made up of 14 amino acids. The germline V and J ends were trimmed by 5 bases and 0 bases, with 11 bases remaining between them. CDR3 residues: CASSPYDGSYEQYF. CDR3 DNA: TGTGCCAGCAGCCCCTATGACGGCTCCTACGAGCAGTACTTC.

V and J are TRBV29-1 and TRBJ2-7; TRBD2 aligns across 9 bases. V gave up 5 bases and J gave up 2 bases; unmatched junction bases: 4. Germline V gene sequence: CDR1 SQVTM, CDR2 ANQGSEA. This CDR3 is 13 amino acids long. CDR3 residues: CSVRLAGPYEQYF. In DNA form, the CDR3 reads TGCAGCGTTCGCCTAGCGGGGCCCTACGAGCAGTACTTC.

This clonotype was detected ten times or more. The gene calls are TRBV11-1 and TRBJ1-1; unclear D gene. This CDR3 is built from 15 residues. V gave up 8 bases and J gave up 1 base, with 17 bases separating them. Germline CDR1 SGHAT, CDR2 FQDESV (reference sequence). The CDR3 spells CASSPSIYSNTEAFF. CDR3 nucleotides: TGTGCCAGCTCGCCCTCTATCTATTCGAACACTGAAGCTTTCTTT.

The chain has TRBV20-1 and TRBJ2-3; D uncertain. Germline CDR1 and CDR2: DFQATT and SNEGSKA (reference sequence). The CDR3 totals 13 residues. V gave up 5 bases and J gave up 6 bases, with 15 bases separating them. CDR3 bases: TGCAGTGCTCTTGCTTTCCCGACGGATACGCAGTATTTT. Translation: CSALAFPTDTQYF.

The chain is built from TRBV10-3 and TRBJ2-7; D is uncertain. CDR1 and CDR2 (germline): ENHRY, SYGVKD. CDR3 length: 11 residues. Trimming left V 7 bases short and J 3 bases short, with 7 bases between. The DNA for the CDR3 is TGTGCCATCACGGACGGCTACGAGCAGTACTTC. Translated: CAITDGYEQYF.

The CDR3: CASTLPGGRGTDTQYF. The CDR3 DNA sequence: TGTGCCAGTACCCTGCCGGGAGGGCGGGGCACAGATACGCAGTATTTT. V and J are TRBV28 and TRBJ2-3; TRBD2 matches 8 bases. The CDR3 sequence is 16 residues long. The germline V gene has CDR1 MDHEN and CDR2 SYDVKM. With 9 bases clipped from V and 1 base from J, the junction kept 12 bases outside the gene matches.

Ten or more counts support this clonotype. The chain combines TRBV12-3 or TRBV12-4 with TRBJ2-7; D gene unclear. Trimming removed 1 base at V and 5 bases at J, with 3 bases between. The CDR3 consists of 11 residues. CDR3 region: CASSLVNEQYF. The CDR3 region has the DNA TGTGCCAGCAGTTTAGTAAACGAGCAGTACTTC.

This clonotype was seen only a few times. This chain connects TRBV19 to TRBJ2-1, with 9 nucleotides matching TRBD1. This CDR3 has 19 residues. Germline V CDR1 and CDR2: LNHDA, SQIVND (reference sequence). The junction had 14 bases not matched to a gene; V was cut back by 5 bases and J by 0 bases. CDR3 region: CASSPRTGAVLSSYNEQFF. CDR3 bases: TGTGCCAGTAGTCCCCGGACAGGGGCGGTGTTAAGCTCCTACAATGAGCAGTTCTTC.

This chain uses TRBV7-9 with TRBJ2-7, with TRBD1 matching 7 bases. The CDR3 runs 15 residues. Per germline, CDR1 SEHNR and CDR2 FQNEAQ (reference sequence). The J segment lost 3 bases and the V segment lost 5 bases, leaving 10 bases of the junction unmatched. The CDR3 DNA reads as TGTGCCAGCAGCCCCTGGGACAGCCTTATCTACGAGCAGTACTTC. This gives the protein CASSPWDSLIYEQYF.

Points on this clonotype: An end of the junction differs from the germline gene, which may be a read error. CDR3 bases: TGTGCCAGCAGCTTGATGGGATCCACCCCGGGTGGATTT. Protein product: CASSLMGSTPGGF. The chain employs TRBV5-6 and TRBJ1-1; D not certain. CDR1 is SGHDT and CDR2 is YYEEEE in the germline V gene. This CDR3 is built from 13 residues. Looking up the rest from reference TRBV5-6 and TRBJ1-1 gives the full variable domain: DAGVTQSPTHLIKTRGQQVTLRCSPKSGHDTVSWYQQALGQGPQFIFQYYEEEERQRGNFPDRFSGHQFPNYSSELNVNALLLGDSALYLCASSLMGSTPGGFGQGTRLTVV.

This clonotype has only a few counts. This chain uses TRBV18 with TRBJ1-1, with 12 bases lining up with TRBD1. The ends lost 1 base at V and 5 bases at J; junction bases unmatched: 11. CDR3 length: 18 residues. Per the germline V gene, CDR1 is KGHSH and CDR2 is LQKENI. The CDR3 region has the DNA TGTGCCAGCTCACCACTAGGCGGGACAGGGGGCCGGTGGACTGAAGCTTTCTTT. Translation gives CASSPLGGTGGRWTEAFF.

This clonotype was recorded a few times. This chain uses TRBV20-1 with TRBJ2-1; 10 bases agree with TRBD2. Germline V gene lookup returns CDR1 DFQATT and CDR2 SNEGSKA (reference sequence). This CDR3 spans 13 amino acids. CDR3 in DNA: TGCAGAGCGATAGCGGGAGGCAACAATGAGCAGTTCTTC. Translated: CRAIAGGNNEQFF.

The V call is TRBV7-2, the J call TRBJ2-7; 16 bases line up with TRBD2. Germline lookup yields CDR1 SGHTA and CDR2 FQGNSA. CDR3 length equals 15 residues. V lost 5 bases and J lost 6; bases outside the gene matches: 4. CDR3 in amino acids: CASSQGLAGGGEQYF. The CDR3 DNA sequence: TGTGCCAGCAGCCAGGGACTAGCGGGAGGGGGCGAGCAGTACTTC. The full variable domain, in which reference TRBV7-2 and TRBJ2-7 provide the parts outside the CDR3, is GAGVSQSPSNKVTEKGKDVELRCDPISGHTALYWYRQSLGQGLEFLIYFQGNSAPDKSGLPSDRFSAERTGGSVSTLTIQRTQQEDSAVYLCASSQGLAGGGEQYFGPGTRLTVT.

This clonotype was seen at least ten times. This chain connects TRBV28 to TRBJ2-7, with 7 positions matching TRBD2. The J segment lost 6 bases and the V segment lost 2 bases, leaving 1 base of the junction unmatched. The germline gives CDR1 MDHEN, CDR2 SYDVKM. This CDR3 spans 12 amino acids. CDR3 sequence reads: CASSLGGVEQYF. The CDR3 DNA follows: TGTGCCAGCAGTTTAGGGGGGGTCGAGCAGTACTTC.

This clonotype appeared many times. In DNA form, the CDR3 reads TGTGCCAGCAGCGTAGTGGGGCCGGCCGAAGCTTTCTTT. Translating it yields CASSVVGPAEAFF. J is TRBJ1-1 and V is TRBV9; a weak D match, TRBD1 (5 bases). V was clipped by 0 bases and J by 8 bases, with 11 bases between them. CDR3 length: 13 residues. CDR1 is SGDLS and CDR2 is YYNGEE in the germline V gene.